This TCR beta chain came from a study of blood T cell repertoires in COVID-19. Seattle participants joined during active infection and were tracked over time. CDR3 size: 14 residues. Germline V gene lookup returns CDR1 MNHNY and CDR2 SVGAGI (reference sequence). Trimming left V 8 bases short and J 0 bases short, with 11 bases between. Profiling relied on immunoSEQ multiplex PCR, and the TCRdb table lists in-frame clones only, not all of them. The table includes under 200,000 clones, 85% detected once. The chain is built from TRBV6-6 and TRBJ2-1; tentative D call: TRBD2 (5 bases). This TCR was sampled from a woman between 50 and 59 years old with COVID-19, enrolled during active disease. Sequenced: peripheral blood. This CDR3 reads CASLPRGSYNEQFF. The CDR3 region has the DNA TGTGCCAGCCTGCCCCGGGGCTCCTACAATGAGCAGTTCTTC.